The source of this T cell receptor beta chain is a study of cytomegalovirus exposure and HLA in healthy donors. Study-wide points: In a later analysis, TCR beta V- and J-gene trimming was associated with a missense DCLRE1C variant. For most TCR beta V segments, an earlier analysis put the productive rate at about 87% or about 30% of the time. Presence/absence comparisons presumed near-even sequencing depth among donors.

A multiplex PCR was run with 60 Vbeta primers and 13 Jbeta primers. This table comes from immunoSEQ multiplex PCR, and its TCRdb copy is limited to in-frame clones, with some not included. The profile covers hundreds of thousands of clones, with about 75% appearing a single time and 1.8% taken by the ten largest. The ends lost 3 bases at V and 4 bases at J; junction bases unmatched: 11. The CDR3 length is 17 residues. From germline, CDR1 is LNHNV and CDR2 YYDKDF (reference sequence). Comment on this clone: No antigen is known for it.

This TCR was sampled from a male donor in good health and CMV-seronegative. The V call is TRBV15, the J call TRBJ2-3, with TRBD2 matching 9 bases. The specimen was PBMCs. CDR3 sequence: CATSRDLGAGGPDTQYF. The CDR3 region has the DNA TGTGCCACCAGCAGGGACCTAGGGGCGGGGGGGCCAGATACGCAGTATTTT.